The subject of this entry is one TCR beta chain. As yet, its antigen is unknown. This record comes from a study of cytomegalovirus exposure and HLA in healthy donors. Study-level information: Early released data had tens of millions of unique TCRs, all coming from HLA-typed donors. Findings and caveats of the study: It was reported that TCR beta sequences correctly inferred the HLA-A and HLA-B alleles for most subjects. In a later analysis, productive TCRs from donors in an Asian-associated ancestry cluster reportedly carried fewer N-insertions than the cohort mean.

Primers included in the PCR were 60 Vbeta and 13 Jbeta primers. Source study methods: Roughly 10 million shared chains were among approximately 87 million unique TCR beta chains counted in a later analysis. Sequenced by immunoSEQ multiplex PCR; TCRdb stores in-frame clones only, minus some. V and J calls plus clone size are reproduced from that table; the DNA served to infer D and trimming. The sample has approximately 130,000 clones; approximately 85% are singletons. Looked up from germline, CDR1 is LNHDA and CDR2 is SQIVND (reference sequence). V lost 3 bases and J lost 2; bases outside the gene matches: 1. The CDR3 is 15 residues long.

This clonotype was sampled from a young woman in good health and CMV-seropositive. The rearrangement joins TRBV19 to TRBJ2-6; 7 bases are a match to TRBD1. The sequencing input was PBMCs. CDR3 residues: CASSIGQAGANVLTF. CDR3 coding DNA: TGTGCCAGTAGTATTGGACAGGCTGGGGCCAACGTCCTGACTTTC.